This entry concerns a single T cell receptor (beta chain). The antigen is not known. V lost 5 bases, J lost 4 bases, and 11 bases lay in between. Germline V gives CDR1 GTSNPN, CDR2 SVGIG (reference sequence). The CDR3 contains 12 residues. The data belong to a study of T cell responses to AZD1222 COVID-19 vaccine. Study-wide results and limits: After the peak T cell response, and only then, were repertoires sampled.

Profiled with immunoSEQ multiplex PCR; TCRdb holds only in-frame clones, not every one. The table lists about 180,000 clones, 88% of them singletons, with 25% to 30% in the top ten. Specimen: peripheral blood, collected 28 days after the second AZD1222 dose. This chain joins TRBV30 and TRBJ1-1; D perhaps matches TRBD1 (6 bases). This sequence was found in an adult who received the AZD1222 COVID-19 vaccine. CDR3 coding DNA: TGTGCCTGGTGCTCAGGGGTCACTGAAGCTTTCTTT. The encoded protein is CAWCSGVTEAFF.